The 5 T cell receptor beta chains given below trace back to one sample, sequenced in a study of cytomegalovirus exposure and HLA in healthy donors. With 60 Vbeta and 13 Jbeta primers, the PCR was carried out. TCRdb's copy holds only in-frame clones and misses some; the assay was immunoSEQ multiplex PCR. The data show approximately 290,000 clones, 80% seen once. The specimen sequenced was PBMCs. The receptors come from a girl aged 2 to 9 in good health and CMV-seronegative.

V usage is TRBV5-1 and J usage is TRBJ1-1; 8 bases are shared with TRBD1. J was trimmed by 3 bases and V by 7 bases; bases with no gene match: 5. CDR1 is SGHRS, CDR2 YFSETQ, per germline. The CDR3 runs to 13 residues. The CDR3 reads CASGTGGDTEAFF. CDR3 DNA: TGCGCCAGCGGCACAGGGGGTGACACTGAAGCTTTCTTT.

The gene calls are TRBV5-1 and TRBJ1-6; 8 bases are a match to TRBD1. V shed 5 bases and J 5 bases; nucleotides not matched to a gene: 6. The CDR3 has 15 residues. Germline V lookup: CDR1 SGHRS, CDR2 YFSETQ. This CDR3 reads CASRAGGADNSPLHF. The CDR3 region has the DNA TGCGCCAGCAGAGCAGGGGGCGCGGATAATTCACCCCTCCACTTT.

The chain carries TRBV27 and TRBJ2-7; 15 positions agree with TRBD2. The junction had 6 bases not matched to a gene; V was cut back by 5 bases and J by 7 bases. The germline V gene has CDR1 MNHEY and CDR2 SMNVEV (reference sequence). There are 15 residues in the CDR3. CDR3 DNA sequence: TGTGCCAGCAGTCCCGGGACTAGCGGGGGGACGGAGCAGTACTTC. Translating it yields CASSPGTSGGTEQYF.

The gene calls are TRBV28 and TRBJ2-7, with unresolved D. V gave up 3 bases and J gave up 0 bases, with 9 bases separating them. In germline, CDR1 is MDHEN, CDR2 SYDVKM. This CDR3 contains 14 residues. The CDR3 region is CASSFPDNSYEQYF. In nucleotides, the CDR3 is TGTGCCAGCAGTTTTCCCGACAACTCCTACGAGCAGTACTTC.

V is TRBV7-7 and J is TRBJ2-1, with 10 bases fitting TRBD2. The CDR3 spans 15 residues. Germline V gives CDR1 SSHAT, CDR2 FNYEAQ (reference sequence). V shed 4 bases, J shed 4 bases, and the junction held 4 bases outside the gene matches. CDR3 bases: TGTGCCAGCAGCTCCACTAGCGGGGTTTACAATGAGCAGTTCTTC. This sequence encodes CASSSTSGVYNEQFF.